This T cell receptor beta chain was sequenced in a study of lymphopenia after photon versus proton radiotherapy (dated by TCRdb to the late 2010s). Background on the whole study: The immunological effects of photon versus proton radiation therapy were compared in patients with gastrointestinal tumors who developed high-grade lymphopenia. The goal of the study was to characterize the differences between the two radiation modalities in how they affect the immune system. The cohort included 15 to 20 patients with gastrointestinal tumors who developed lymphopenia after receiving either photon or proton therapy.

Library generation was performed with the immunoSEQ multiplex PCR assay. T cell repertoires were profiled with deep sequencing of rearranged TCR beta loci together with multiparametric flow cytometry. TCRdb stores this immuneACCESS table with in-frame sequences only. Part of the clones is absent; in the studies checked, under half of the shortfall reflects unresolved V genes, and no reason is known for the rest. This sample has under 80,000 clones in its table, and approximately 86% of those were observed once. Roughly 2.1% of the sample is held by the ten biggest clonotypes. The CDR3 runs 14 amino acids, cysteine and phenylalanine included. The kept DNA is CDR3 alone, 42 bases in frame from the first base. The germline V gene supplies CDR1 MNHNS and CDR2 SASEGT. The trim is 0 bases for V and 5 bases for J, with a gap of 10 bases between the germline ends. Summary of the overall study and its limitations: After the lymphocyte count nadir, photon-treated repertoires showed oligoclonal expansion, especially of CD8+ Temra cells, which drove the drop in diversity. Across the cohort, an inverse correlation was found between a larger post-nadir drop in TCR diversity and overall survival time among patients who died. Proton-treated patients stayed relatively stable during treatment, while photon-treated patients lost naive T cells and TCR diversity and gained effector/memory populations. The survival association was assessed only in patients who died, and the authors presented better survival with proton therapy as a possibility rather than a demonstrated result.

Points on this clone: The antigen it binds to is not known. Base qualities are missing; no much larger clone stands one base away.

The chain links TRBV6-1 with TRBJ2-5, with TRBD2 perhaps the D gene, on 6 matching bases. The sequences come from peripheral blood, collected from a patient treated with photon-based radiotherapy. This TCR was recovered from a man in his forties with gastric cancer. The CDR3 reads CASSEAPGRETQYF. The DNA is TGTGCCAGCAGTGAAGCCCCAGGGAGGGAGACCCAGTACTTC.